This T cell receptor (beta chain) was sequenced in a study of neurological immune-mediated disorders. TCRdb re-called the 5' RACE reads with MiXCR, one entry per CDR3 protein. The data hold approximately 53,000 distinct CDR3 sequences, with 10% observed a single time. Time point: longitudinal time-point 1 (baseline). The germline gives CDR1 SGHTA, CDR2 FQGNSA. The CDR3 is 15 amino acids. V lost 5 bases, J lost 8 bases, and 14 bases stayed unmatched. This clonotype was found many times. The rearrangement joins TRBV7-2 to TRBJ1-2; 7 nucleotides match TRBD1. The sequence came from a woman aged 40 to 50 in good health. The specimen sequenced was PBMCs. This chain's CDR3 is CASSREYRGSSGYTF. The CDR3 nucleotides are TGTGCCAGCAGCAGAGAATACAGGGGCAGTTCGGGCTACACCTTC.